The entry below gives a single TCR beta chain sequence along with its context. In its sample, this clone was seen once. Its cognate antigen has yet to be identified. No much larger clone is present one base from it, and per-base qualities are unavailable. This sample is drawn from a study of control samples from healthy donors and cancer patients (dated by TCRdb to the early 2020s). The CDR3 covers 11 residues, taking in both the cysteine and the phenylalanine. The DNA shown is the 33-base CDR3, in frame from base 1. The germline V gene (reference sequence) provides CDR1 SEHNR and CDR2 FQNEAQ. V gives up 5 bases and J gives up 8 bases, and the segment between their germline ends measures 9 bases. Library method: the immunoSEQ multiplex PCR assay. In its TCRdb copy, this immuneACCESS table keeps in-frame sequences only and misses some clones. Where compared with another copy, unresolved V genes explain less than half of these, and the others have no known cause. The table for this sample lists some 120,000 clones; roughly 92% of them were counted only once. The top ten constitute approximately 0.57% of the sample.

The source is a man older than 75 with head and neck cancer. This chain joins TRBV7-9 to TRBJ1-1, with the D gene not confidently named. Sequenced material: PBMCs. The CDR3 region: CASSPAHEAFF. The bases read TGTGCCAGCAGCCCAGCACACGAAGCTTTCTTT.